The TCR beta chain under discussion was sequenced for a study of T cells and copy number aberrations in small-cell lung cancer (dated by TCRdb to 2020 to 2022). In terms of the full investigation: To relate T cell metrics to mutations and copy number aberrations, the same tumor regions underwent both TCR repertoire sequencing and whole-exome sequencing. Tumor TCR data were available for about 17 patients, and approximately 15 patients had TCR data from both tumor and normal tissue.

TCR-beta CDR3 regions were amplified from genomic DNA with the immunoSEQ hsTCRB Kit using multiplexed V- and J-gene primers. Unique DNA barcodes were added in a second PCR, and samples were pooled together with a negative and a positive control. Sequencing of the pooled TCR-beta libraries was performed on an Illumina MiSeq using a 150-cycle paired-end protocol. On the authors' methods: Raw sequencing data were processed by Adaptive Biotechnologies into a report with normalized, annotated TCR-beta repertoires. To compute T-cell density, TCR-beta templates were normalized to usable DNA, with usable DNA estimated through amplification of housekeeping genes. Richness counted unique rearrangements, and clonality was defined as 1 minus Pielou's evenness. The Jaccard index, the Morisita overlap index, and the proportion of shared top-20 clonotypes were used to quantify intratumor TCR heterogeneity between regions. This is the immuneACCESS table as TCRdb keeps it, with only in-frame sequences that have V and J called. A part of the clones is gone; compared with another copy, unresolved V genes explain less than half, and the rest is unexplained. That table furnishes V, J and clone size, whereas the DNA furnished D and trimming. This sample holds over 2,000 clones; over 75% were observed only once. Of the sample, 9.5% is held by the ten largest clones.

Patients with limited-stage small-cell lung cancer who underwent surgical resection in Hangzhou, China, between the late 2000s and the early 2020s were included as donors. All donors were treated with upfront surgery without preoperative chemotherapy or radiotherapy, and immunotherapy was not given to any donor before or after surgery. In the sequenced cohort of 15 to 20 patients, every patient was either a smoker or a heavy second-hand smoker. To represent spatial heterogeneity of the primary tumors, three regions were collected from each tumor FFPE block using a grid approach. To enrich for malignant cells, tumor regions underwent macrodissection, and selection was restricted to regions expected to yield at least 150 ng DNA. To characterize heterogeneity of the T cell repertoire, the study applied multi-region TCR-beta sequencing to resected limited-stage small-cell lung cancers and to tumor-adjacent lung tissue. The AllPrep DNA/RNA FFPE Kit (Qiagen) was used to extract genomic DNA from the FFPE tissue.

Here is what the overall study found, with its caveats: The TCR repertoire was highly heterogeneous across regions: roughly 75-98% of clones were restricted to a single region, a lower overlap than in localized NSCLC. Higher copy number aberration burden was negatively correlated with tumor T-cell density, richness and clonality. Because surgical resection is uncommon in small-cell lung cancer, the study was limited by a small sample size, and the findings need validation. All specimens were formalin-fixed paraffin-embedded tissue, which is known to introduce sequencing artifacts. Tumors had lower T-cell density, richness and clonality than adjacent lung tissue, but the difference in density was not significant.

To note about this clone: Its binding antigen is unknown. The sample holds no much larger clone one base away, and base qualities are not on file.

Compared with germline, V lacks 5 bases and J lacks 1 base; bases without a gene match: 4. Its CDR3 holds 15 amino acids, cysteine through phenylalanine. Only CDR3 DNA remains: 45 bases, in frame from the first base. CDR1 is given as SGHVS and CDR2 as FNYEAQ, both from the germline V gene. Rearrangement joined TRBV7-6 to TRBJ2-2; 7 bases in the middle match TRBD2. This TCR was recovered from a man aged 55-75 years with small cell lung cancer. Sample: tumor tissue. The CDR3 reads CASSLTSVNTGELFF. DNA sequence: TGTGCCAGCAGCCTCACTAGCGTGAACACCGGGGAGCTGTTTTTT.